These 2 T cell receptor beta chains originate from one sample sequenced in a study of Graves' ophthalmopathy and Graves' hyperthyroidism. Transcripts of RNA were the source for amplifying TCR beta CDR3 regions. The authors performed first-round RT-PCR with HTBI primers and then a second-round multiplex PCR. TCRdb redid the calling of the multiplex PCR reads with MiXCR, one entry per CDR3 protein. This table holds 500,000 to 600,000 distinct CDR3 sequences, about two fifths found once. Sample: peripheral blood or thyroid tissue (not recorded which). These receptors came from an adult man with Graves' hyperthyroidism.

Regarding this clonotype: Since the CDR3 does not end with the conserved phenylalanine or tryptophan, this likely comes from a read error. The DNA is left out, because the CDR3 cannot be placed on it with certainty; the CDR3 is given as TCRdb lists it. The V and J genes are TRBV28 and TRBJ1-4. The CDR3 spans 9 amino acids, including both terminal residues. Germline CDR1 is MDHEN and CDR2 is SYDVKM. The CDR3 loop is CASSYLTFS.

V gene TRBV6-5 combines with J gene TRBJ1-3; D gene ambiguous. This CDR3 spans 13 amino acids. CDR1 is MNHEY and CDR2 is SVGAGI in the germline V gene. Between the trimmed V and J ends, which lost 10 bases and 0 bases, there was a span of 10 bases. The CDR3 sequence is CATTTGSGNTIYF. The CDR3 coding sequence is TGTGCCACCACGACGGGCTCTGGAAACACCATATATTTT.